This entry is about one TCR beta chain. Its antigen is not known. This CDR3 has 12 residues. Germline V gene sequence: CDR1 MGHRA, CDR2 YSYEKL. V dropped 4 bases and J dropped 7; count of bases not matched to a gene: 3. The PCR contained 60 Vbeta and 13 Jbeta primers. Some clones are missing from TCRdb's copy, which holds only in-frame ones; the method was immunoSEQ multiplex PCR. The profile shows about 87,000 clones, 79% of them singletons. This entry comes from a study of cytomegalovirus exposure and HLA in healthy donors. General study results and limits: Three of the chains that were CMV-associated were confirmed in vitro to be specific for CMV antigens. Solely CMV serostatus was available to characterize immune exposure. Cytomegalovirus association was assigned to under 200 TCR beta chains.

The specimen sequenced was PBMCs. This sequence joins TRBV4-1 and TRBJ1-1; 7 nucleotides match TRBD1. The origin of this receptor is a woman between 35 and 50 years old in good health and CMV-seronegative. The CDR3 DNA follows: TGCGCCAGCAGCCGAAGACAGGGTGAAGCTTTCTTT. Its translation is CASSRRQGEAFF.